The T cell receptor beta chain under discussion was sequenced for a study of cytomegalovirus exposure and HLA in healthy donors. There were likely unrecorded immune exposures, though donors were nominally healthy when sampled. Overall study findings and caveats: In a later analysis, TCR beta V- and J-gene trimming showed a link to a missense DCLRE1C variant. Apart from CMV serostatus, no immune exposure information was available.

The study ran its PCR with 60 Vbeta and 13 Jbeta primers. The repertoire was sequenced with immunoSEQ multiplex PCR; TCRdb's copy has only in-frame clones and lacks some. Among 160,000 or so clones listed, roughly 84% were seen once. Points on this clone: Its antigen is not identified.

The CDR3 totals 14 residues. V gave up 3 bases and J gave up 3 bases; unmatched junction bases: 5. Per the germline V gene, CDR1 is LGHNT and CDR2 is FRNRAP. The receptor comes from a man in his forties or fifties in good health and CMV-seropositive. Sequencing was done on a sample of PBMCs. The rearrangement uses TRBV12-5 and TRBJ2-7; 7 bases are a match to TRBD1. The CDR3 sequence: CASGFGQGVYEQYF. Written as DNA, the CDR3 is TGTGCTAGTGGTTTCGGTCAGGGGGTCTACGAGCAGTACTTC.